What follows are 12 T cell receptor beta chains derived from one specimen sequenced in a study of T cell repertoires in cytomegalovirus infection. What these receptors recognize is not known. TCRdb fed the reads into MiXCR, producing one record per CDR3 protein. The data hold about 570,000 distinct CDR3 sequences, with around two fifths observed a single time. The sample here was cultured PBMCs, taken from culture after CMV antigen stimulation. These receptors came from a human donor in good health (CMV status not recorded). Some clones in this sample may be carry-over from other donors' samples.

J is TRBJ1-5 and V is TRBV15, with D uncertain. This CDR3 has 15 residues. V shed 0 bases and J shed 4 bases, with 10 bases lying between them. Looked up from germline, CDR1 is LNHNV and CDR2 is YYDKDF (reference sequence). CDR3 in amino acids: CATSRDRSPNQPQHF. The CDR3 DNA sequence: TGTGCCACCAGCAGAGATCGGTCACCTAATCAGCCCCAGCATTTT.

V gene TRBV29-1 combines with J gene TRBJ2-7, with 9 nucleotides matching TRBD2. The CDR3 has 13 residues. Per germline, CDR1 SQVTM and CDR2 ANQGSEA. Germline trimming cut 3 bases from V and 1 base from J; bases unmatched to any gene: 1. The CDR3 protein is CSVEREGSYEQYF. The CDR3 nucleotides read TGCAGCGTTGAGCGGGAGGGTTCCTACGAGCAGTACTTC.

The chain links TRBV14 to TRBJ2-3; 9 positions agree with TRBD2. The CDR3 is 16 amino acids. After removal of 0 bases from V and 3 bases from J, the junction contained 4 bases not matched to a gene. Germline V gene sequence: CDR1 SGHDN, CDR2 FVKESK. The CDR3 reads CASSQDLAGMTDTQYF. CDR3 bases: TGTGCCAGCAGCCAAGATCTAGCGGGAATGACAGATACGCAGTATTTT.

The chain joins TRBV28 to TRBJ2-5; perhaps TRBD2 as D (6 bases). The V gene's germline CDR1 is MDHEN and CDR2 SYDVKM. The CDR3 is 13 amino acids. Trimming removed 5 bases from V and 4 bases from J, with 11 bases in between. Here the CDR3 DNA reads TGTGCCAGCAGTACCGTGGGGGGAGAGACCCAGTACTTC. As protein: CASSTVGGETQYF. Filled out from reference TRBV28 and TRBJ2-5, the complete variable domain reads DVKVTQSSRYLVKRTGEKVFLECVQDMDHENMFWYRQDPGLGLRLIYFSYDVKMKEKGDIPEGYSVSREKKERFSLILESASTNQTSMYLCASSTVGGETQYFGPGTRLLVL.

The rearrangement joins TRBV7-9 to TRBJ2-1, with D hard to call. Germline V gene sequence: CDR1 SEHNR, CDR2 FQNEAQ (reference sequence). The ends were cut back, 4 bases at V and 6 bases at J, with 4 bases in the middle. This CDR3 region has 11 residues. This CDR3 reads CASSSTNEQFF. As DNA, the CDR3 is TGTGCCAGCAGCTCCACCAATGAGCAGTTCTTC.

CDR3 region: CAISETSYEQYF. Here the CDR3 DNA reads TGTGCCATCAGTGAGACTAGCTACGAGCAGTACTTC. The chain employs TRBV10-3 and TRBJ2-7; D is possibly TRBD2 (5 bases). Per germline, CDR1 ENHRY and CDR2 SYGVKD. Trimming shortened V by 2 bases and J by 3 bases, and 5 bases separated the two germline ends. This CDR3 has 12 residues.

In this sample, this clonotype turned up a few times. The chain combines TRBV20-1 with TRBJ1-1; 7 bases are shared with TRBD1. Per the germline V gene, CDR1 is DFQATT and CDR2 is SNEGSKA (reference sequence). V lost 5 bases, J lost 2 bases, and 5 bases stayed unmatched. The CDR3 is made up of 13 amino acids. The CDR3 DNA follows: TGCAGTGCTGGGGACAGCTTAAACACTGAAGCTTTCTTT. It specifies CSAGDSLNTEAFF.

The rearrangement joins TRBV20-1 to TRBJ2-7; D is possibly TRBD2 (6 bases). Germline assignment: CDR1 DFQATT and CDR2 SNEGSKA (reference sequence). This CDR3 is built from 12 residues. The ends were cut back, 3 bases at V and 6 bases at J, with 12 bases in the middle. The CDR3 region is CSASGGHPEQYF. For the CDR3, the DNA is TGCAGTGCTAGCGGAGGGCATCCCGAGCAGTACTTC.

This clonotype was found many times. The rearrangement uses TRBV7-2 and TRBJ2-5, with 12 bases fitting TRBD2. Germline lookup yields CDR1 SGHTA and CDR2 FQGNSA. V shed 4 bases and J 5 bases; nucleotides not matched to a gene: 5. The CDR3 consists of 15 residues. CDR3 in DNA: TGTGCCAGCAGCTCCCTAGCGGGGGGGTTTGAGACCCAGTACTTC. Residues: CASSSLAGGFETQYF.

The chain carries TRBV4-3 and TRBJ2-3; perhaps TRBD1 as D (6 bases). Germline V gene sequence: CDR1 LGHNA, CDR2 YSLEER. The CDR3 loop spans 17 amino acids. The ends were cut back, 1 base at V and 0 bases at J, with 14 bases in the middle. The CDR3 DNA follows: TGCGCCAGCAGCCAAGTGGGGGCAGGGCGAAGCACAGATACGCAGTATTTT. Protein product: CASSQVGAGRSTDTQYF.

The chain has TRBV5-1 and TRBJ2-5; no definite D call. Trimming took off 3 bases at V and 5 bases at J, with 11 bases between the two ends. Germline V lookup: CDR1 SGHRS, CDR2 YFSETQ. The CDR3 consists of 13 residues. The chain's CDR3 is CASSSRGRETQYF. The CDR3 DNA follows: TGCGCCAGCAGCTCCCGCGGACGGGAGACCCAGTACTTC.

The chain employs TRBV4-1 and TRBJ2-1; no reliable D call. From germline, CDR1 is MGHRA and CDR2 YSYEKL. V gave up 0 bases and J gave up 0 bases, with 12 bases separating them. The CDR3 loop spans 17 amino acids. The CDR3 region has the DNA TGCGCCAGCAGCCAAGATAGGACCTGGAGCTCCTACAATGAGCAGTTCTTC. It translates to CASSQDRTWSSYNEQFF.